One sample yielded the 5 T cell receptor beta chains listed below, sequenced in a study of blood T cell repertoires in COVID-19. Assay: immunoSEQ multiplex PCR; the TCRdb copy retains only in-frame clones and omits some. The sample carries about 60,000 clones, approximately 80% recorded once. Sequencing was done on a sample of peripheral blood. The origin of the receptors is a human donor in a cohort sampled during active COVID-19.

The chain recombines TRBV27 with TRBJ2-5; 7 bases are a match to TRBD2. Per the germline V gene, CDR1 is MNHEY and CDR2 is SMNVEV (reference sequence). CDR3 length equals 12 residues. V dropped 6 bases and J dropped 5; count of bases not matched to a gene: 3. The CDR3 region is CASRQGGETQYF. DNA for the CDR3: TGTGCCAGCAGGCAGGGAGGGGAGACCCAGTACTTC.

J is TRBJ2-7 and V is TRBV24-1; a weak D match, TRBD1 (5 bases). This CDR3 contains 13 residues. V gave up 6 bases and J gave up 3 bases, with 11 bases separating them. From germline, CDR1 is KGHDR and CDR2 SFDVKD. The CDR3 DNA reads TGTGCCACCAGTTGGGGCCCCGGCTACGAGCAGTACTTC. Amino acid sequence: CATSWGPGYEQYF.

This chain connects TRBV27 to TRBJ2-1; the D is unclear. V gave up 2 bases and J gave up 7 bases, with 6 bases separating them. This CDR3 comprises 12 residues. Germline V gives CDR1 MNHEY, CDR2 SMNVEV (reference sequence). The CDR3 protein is CASSLIGNEQFF. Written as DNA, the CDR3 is TGTGCCAGCAGTTTAATCGGGAATGAGCAGTTCTTC.

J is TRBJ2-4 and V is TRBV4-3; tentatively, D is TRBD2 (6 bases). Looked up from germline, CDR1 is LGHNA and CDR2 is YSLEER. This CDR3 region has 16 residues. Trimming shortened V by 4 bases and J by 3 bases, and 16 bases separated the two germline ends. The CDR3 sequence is CASSLIKGEDKNIQYF. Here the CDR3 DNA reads TGCGCCAGCAGCCTCATTAAAGGGGAGGACAAAAACATTCAGTACTTC.

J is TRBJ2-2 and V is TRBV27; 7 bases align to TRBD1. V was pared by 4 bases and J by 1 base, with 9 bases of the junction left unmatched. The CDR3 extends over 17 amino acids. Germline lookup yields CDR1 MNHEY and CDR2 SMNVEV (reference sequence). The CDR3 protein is CASSSPPWTGNTGELFF. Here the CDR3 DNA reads TGTGCCAGCAGTTCCCCTCCATGGACAGGGAACACCGGGGAGCTGTTTTTT.